One and the same sample provided the 10 T cell receptor beta chains below, sequenced in a study of CD8+ T cells in alopecia areata. Cell sorting was performed on pooled cutaneous lymph node cells with CD4, CD8alpha, NKG2D, NKG2ACE and other markers. After isolation, RNA underwent reverse transcription to generate cDNA as the sequencing template. Profiling relied on immunoSEQ multiplex PCR, and the TCRdb table lists in-frame clones only, not all of them. There are about 19,000 clones in the sample, none observed a single time. Input material: CD8+ T cells sorted from a lymph node. The receptor set was obtained from a C3H/HeJ mouse with alopecia areata. The mice in this strain carry MHC haplotype H2-k.

In regard to this clone: Gene names are the mouse ones. From the germline J gene comes the end of the CDR3, since the read stops 4 residues before it. The rearrangement links TRBV13-1 to TRBJ2-7; D is perhaps TRBD2 (5 bases). The CDR3 runs to 15 residues. CDR1 and CDR2 from the germline V gene are NSHNY and SYGAGN. The V end was cut by 0 bases, the J end by 0 bases, with 10 bases between. The CDR3 loop is CASSDAPGSSYEQYF. Incomplete CDR3 DNA: TGTGCCAGCAGTGATGCACCTGGGAGCTCCTAT.

In the case of this clone: The TCRdb protein and the DNA translation do not line up at residue 11; the protein shown here was made by translating the DNA. Gene names denote mouse genes. The CDR3 extends 3 residues past the end of the read, so its final part is completed from the germline J gene. The J gene is TRBJ1-6, the V gene TRBV13-2; D is ambiguous. TRBJ1-6 carries the ORF label, with uncertain function. Germline V gene data show CDR1 as NNHNN and CDR2 as SYGAGS (reference sequence). Trimming stripped 0 bases from V and 3 bases from J, with 4 bases between. The CDR3 sequence is 14 residues long. The covered CDR3 bases are TGTGCCAGCGGTGATGCAGTCTATAATTCGCCC. Translated: CASGDAVYNSP. The full CDR3 is CASGDAVYNSPLYF.

Only a few counts were recorded for this clone. All gene names here are mouse names. The CDR3 end falls 4 residues outside the read, so it is completed with the germline J gene. This sequence joins TRBV13-1 and TRBJ2-1; 10 bases line up with TRBD2. The CDR3 extends over 13 amino acids. CDR1 is NSHNY and CDR2 is SYGAGN in the germline V gene. CDR3 DNA (partial): TGTGCCAGCAGTGGACTGGGGGGAGCT. Protein: CASSGLGGA. The whole CDR3 protein reads CASSGLGGAEQFF.

Concerning this clone: Germline and genes here are mouse. The read stops 4 residues short of the end of the CDR3; the missing end is completed from the germline J gene. The rearrangement joins TRBV13-1 to TRBJ1-4; 11 bases are a match to TRBD1. The trim removed 0 bases at V and 1 base at J, leaving 2 bases unmatched. CDR1 and CDR2 from the germline V gene are NSHNY and SYGAGN. This CDR3 spans 17 amino acids. This CDR3 is CASSDAGTGGSNERLFF. The CDR3 bases that were read are TGTGCCAGCAGTGATGCAGGGACAGGGGGTTCCAACGAA.

This clone turned up a few times. Mouse names are used for the genes. The read ends 4 residues shy of where the CDR3 ends; the end is completed using the germline J gene. V usage is TRBV13-3 and J usage is TRBJ2-3, with D possibly matching TRBD2 (8 bases). Trimming took 1 base from V and 1 from J, leaving 13 bases between them. The CDR3 covers 16 residues. Germline V lookup: CDR1 NNHDY, CDR2 SYVADS. The sequenced part of the CDR3 DNA is TGTGCCAGCAGTGATCAGGGGGGGCGGGGTGCAGAA. Encoded protein: CASSDQGGRGAE. The whole CDR3 is CASSDQGGRGAETLYF.

A few counts support this clone. Here the gene names and germline are mouse. Read data end 4 residues before the CDR3 end; the end is taken from the germline J gene. J is TRBJ2-7 and V is TRBV19; 11 positions match TRBD2. Unmatched junction bases numbered 6, after V lost 4 bases and J lost 0 bases. This CDR3 contains 16 residues. The germline CDR1 and CDR2 sequences are FNHDT and SITEND (reference sequence). The part of the CDR3 DNA that was read is TGTGCCAGCAGTCGACTGGGGGGGGCTAGCTCCTAT. Amino acids: CASSRLGGASSY. The entire CDR3 reads CASSRLGGASSYEQYF. Full variable domain (outside the CDR3, taken from reference TRBV19 and TRBJ2-7): GGIITQTPKFLIGQEGQKLTLKCQQNFNHDTMYWYRQDSGKGLRLIYYSITENDLQKGDLSEGYDASREKKSSFSLTVTSAQKNEMAVFLCASSRLGGASSYEQYFGPGTRLTVL.

This clone was seen a few times. The listed genes are named as in mouse. The read is 4 residues too short to cover the CDR3 end, so that end is filled in from the germline J gene. The chain links TRBV1 to TRBJ1-1, with D maybe TRBD1 (6 bases). V was shortened by 4 bases and J by 1 base, with 10 bases between the two germline ends. Germline assignment: CDR1 NSQYPW and CDR2 LRSPGD (reference sequence). The length of the CDR3 is 14 residues. CDR3 DNA (partial): TGCACCTGCAGTGGGGGGACAAAAAACACA. Amino acid sequence: CTCSGGTKNT. The CDR3 in its entirety is CTCSGGTKNTEVFF. The variable domain in full, with the rest retrieved from reference TRBV1 and TRBJ1-1, is VTLLEQNPRWRLVPRGQAVNLRCILKNSQYPWMSWYQQDLQKQLQWLFTLRSPGDKEVKSLPGADYLATRVTDTELRLQVANMSQGRTLYCTCSGGTKNTEVFFGKGTRLTVV.

The sample holds many counts of this clone. Gene names and germline match the mouse. The sequenced part of the CDR3 DNA is TGCACCTGCAGTCCGGACAGGGGAGACACA. Translation gives CTCSPDRGDT. The full CDR3 sequence reads CTCSPDRGDTEVFF. The chain employs TRBV1 and TRBJ1-1; TRBD1 agrees at 9 bases. With the read ending 4 residues before the CDR3 end, the germline J gene is used to fill in that end. Germline-derived CDR1 and CDR2 are NSQYPW and LRSPGD (reference sequence). V lost 5 bases to trimming and J lost 3 bases; unmatched junction nucleotides: 4. CDR3 size: 14 residues.

This clone was detected only a few times. Genes and germline are mouse. The CDR3 end lies 4 residues beyond the end of the read and is filled in from the germline J gene. The rearrangement links TRBV31 to TRBJ2-2; D tentatively reads TRBD1 or TRBD2 (5 bases each). CDR1 and CDR2 (germline): GKSSPN, SITVG. There are 14 residues in the CDR3. Trimming pared 0 bases from V and 0 bases from J, leaving 5 bases between. The DNA read from the CDR3 is TGTGCCTGGAGTCTGGGGGCAAACACCGGG. This encodes CAWSLGANTG. The full CDR3 protein reads CAWSLGANTGQLYF.

This clone was recorded a few times. At residue 12, the TCRdb protein and translated DNA are inconsistent; the protein given comes from the DNA. Genes here carry mouse names. The read ends 3 residues early relative to the CDR3; the germline J gene fills the gap. The V gene is TRBV13-2, the J gene TRBJ1-6; 7 bases agree with TRBD1. TRBJ1-6 falls under the ORF class, with uncertain function. The junction had 3 bases not matched to a gene; V was cut back by 0 bases and J by 6 bases. The CDR3 is 15 residues long. CDR1 and CDR2 from the germline V gene are NNHNN and SYGAGS (reference sequence). The chain's CDR3 is CASGDEEGANSPLYF. The CDR3 DNA, read in part, is TGTGCCAGCGGTGATGAGGAGGGGGCTAATTCGCCC.